Below are 20 T cell receptor beta chains sequenced from a single sample in a study of technical replicates of blood from several donors. Assay: immunoSEQ multiplex PCR; the TCRdb copy retains only in-frame clones and omits some. This sample has roughly 72,000 clones, with approximately 93% found just once. Sequencing input: T cells isolated from PBMCs. Receptors were obtained from a human donor in good health.

This clone has just a few counts. CDR3 residues: CASTRQGAHTEAFF. The DNA for the CDR3 is TGTGCCAGTACGAGACAGGGGGCGCACACTGAAGCTTTCTTT. The chain couples TRBV19 to TRBJ1-1, with 10 bases lining up with TRBD1. Trimming at V came to 7 bases and at J to 3 bases, leaving 5 bases not matched to a gene. Germline CDR1 LNHDA, CDR2 SQIVND (reference sequence). The CDR3 contains 14 residues.

The J gene is TRBJ2-1, the V gene TRBV2, with 9 bases fitting TRBD2. The V and J ends lost 7 bases and 7 bases, in that order; junction bases with no gene match: 11. From germline, CDR1 is SNHLY and CDR2 FYNNEI. The CDR3 contains 15 residues. The CDR3 protein is CASKVGVAGVNEQFF. The CDR3 DNA sequence: TGTGCCAGCAAGGTAGGGGTAGCGGGAGTGAATGAGCAGTTCTTC.

CDR3 in DNA: TGTGCCAGTAGTATAAGCGGGACAGGTCCCGGGGAGCTGTTTTTT. Protein product: CASSISGTGPGELFF. The chain employs TRBV19 and TRBJ2-2; a weak D match, TRBD1 (8 bases). The germline V and J ends were trimmed by 2 bases and 6 bases, with 13 bases remaining between them. The V gene's germline CDR1 is LNHDA and CDR2 SQIVND (reference sequence). This CDR3 comprises 15 residues.

The chain joins TRBV30 to TRBJ1-5, with TRBD1 matching over 7 bases. CDR3 size: 12 residues. The ends lost 5 bases at V and 5 bases at J; junction bases unmatched: 3. Germline loops: CDR1 GTSNPN, CDR2 SVGIG (reference sequence). The CDR3 is CAWDRADQPQHF. CDR3 bases: TGTGCCTGGGACAGGGCAGATCAGCCCCAGCATTTT.

CDR3 region: CASSLDGFQETQYF. The CDR3 DNA is TGCGCCAGCAGCTTAGACGGGTTCCAAGAGACCCAGTACTTC. V gene TRBV5-1 combines with J gene TRBJ2-5; D not certain. V was trimmed by 2 bases and J by 1 base, leaving 9 bases between them. Germline V gives CDR1 SGHRS, CDR2 YFSETQ. The CDR3 covers 14 residues. Filled out from reference TRBV5-1 and TRBJ2-5, the complete variable domain reads KAGVTQTPRYLIKTRGQQVTLSCSPISGHRSVSWYQQTPGQGLQFLFEYFSETQRNKGNFPGRFSGRQFSNSRSEMNVSTLELGDSALYLCASSLDGFQETQYFGPGTRLLVL.

This chain uses TRBV19 with TRBJ2-7; 10 bases agree with TRBD2. The germline V gene encodes CDR1 LNHDA and CDR2 SQIVND (reference sequence). J gave up 6 bases and V 4 bases, and 12 bases lay outside the gene matches. CDR3 length: 16 amino acids. CDR3 loop: CASSTKKAGTSVEQYF. In nucleotides, the CDR3 is TGTGCCAGTAGTACCAAGAAAGCCGGGACTAGCGTCGAGCAGTACTTC.

This chain joins TRBV7-8 and TRBJ2-1, with 9 nucleotides matching TRBD2. The CDR3 spans 16 residues. The germline V gene encodes CDR1 SGHVS and CDR2 FQNEAQ. Trimming took 5 bases from V and 6 from J; bases not matched to a gene: 11. For the CDR3, the DNA is TGTGCCAGCAGCACCTCAGCGGGAGGCCGCACCAATGAGCAGTTCTTC. This sequence encodes CASSTSAGGRTNEQFF. Filled out from reference TRBV7-8 and TRBJ2-1, the complete variable domain reads GAGVSQSPRYKVAKRGQDVALRCDPISGHVSLFWYQQALGQGPEFLTYFQNEAQLDKSGLPSDRFFAERPEGSVSTLKIQRTQQEDSAVYLCASSTSAGGRTNEQFFGPGTRLTVL.

This clone was seen just once. This rearrangement joins TRBV4-2 to TRBJ2-5; D ambiguous. There are 15 residues in the CDR3. V was clipped by 3 bases and J by 5 bases, with 16 bases between them. Germline V gene sequence: CDR1 LGHNA, CDR2 YNFKEQ. This CDR3 is CASSHPQAGIETQYF. In DNA form, the CDR3 reads TGTGCCAGCAGCCACCCTCAGGCCGGAATCGAGACCCAGTACTTC.

V usage is TRBV15 and J usage is TRBJ2-1; 7 nucleotides line up with TRBD1. The V gene's germline CDR1 is LNHNV and CDR2 YYDKDF (reference sequence). The CDR3 runs to 13 residues. V lost 11 bases to trimming and J lost 4 bases; unmatched junction nucleotides: 8. CDR3 loop: CASGQEPYNEQFF. The CDR3 nucleotides read TGTGCCTCCGGACAGGAGCCATACAATGAGCAGTTCTTC. The full variable domain, in which reference TRBV15 and TRBJ2-1 provide the parts outside the CDR3, is DAMVIQNPRYQVTQFGKPVTLSCSQTLNHNVMYWYQQKSSQAPKLLFHYYDKDFNNEADTPDNFQSRRPNTSFCFLDIRSPGLGDTAMYLCASGQEPYNEQFFGPGTRLTVL.

This clone was seen once. The chain uses TRBV29-1 and TRBJ2-1; TRBD1 matches at 10 bases. Germline V lookup: CDR1 SQVTM, CDR2 ANQGSEA. The CDR3 contains 14 residues. V lost 5 bases, J lost 4 bases, and 5 bases stayed unmatched. CDR3 DNA: TGCAGCGTTCCGGGACAGGGGACTTACAATGAGCAGTTCTTC. Its protein product is CSVPGQGTYNEQFF.

The J gene is TRBJ2-5, the V gene TRBV28, with 12 positions matching TRBD2. With 4 bases clipped from V and 2 bases from J, the junction kept 5 bases outside the gene matches. Germline V gene sequence: CDR1 MDHEN, CDR2 SYDVKM. CDR3 length: 16 residues. Here the CDR3 reads CASSSGTSGYQETQYF. The CDR3 DNA sequence: TGTGCCAGCAGTTCCGGGACTAGCGGGTATCAAGAGACCCAGTACTTC.

The gene calls are TRBV11-3 and TRBJ1-2; D perhaps matches TRBD1 (5 bases). The V and J ends lost 5 bases and 1 base respectively, with 26 bases between them. There are 19 residues in the CDR3. Germline V lookup: CDR1 SGHNT, CDR2 YENEEA. CDR3 sequence: CASSPTSGTPSTNNYGYTF. The CDR3 DNA sequence: TGTGCCAGCAGCCCCACCTCAGGGACTCCGTCCACCAATAACTATGGCTACACCTTC.

The CDR3 is CASSHVTSSGNTIYF. CDR3 DNA sequence: TGTGCCAGCAGCCACGTGACAAGCTCTGGAAACACCATATATTTT. The chain has TRBV14 and TRBJ1-3; D unresolved. Germline V lookup: CDR1 SGHDN, CDR2 FVKESK. The CDR3 is 15 residues long. Trimming took 3 bases from V and 0 from J, leaving 9 bases between them.

The chain carries TRBV27 and TRBJ2-2, with 10 nucleotides matching TRBD1. Germline V CDR1 and CDR2: MNHEY, SMNVEV (reference sequence). With V trimmed by 8 bases and J by 6 bases, 12 bases remained unmatched. The CDR3 spans 16 residues. The CDR3 DNA reads as TGTGCCAGCCGGTTACGTGGGACAGGGGAGGCCGGGGAGCTGTTTTTT. It translates to CASRLRGTGEAGELFF.

The chain recombines TRBV28 with TRBJ1-2, with D possibly being TRBD1 (5 bases). V was clipped by 8 bases and J by 0 bases, with 7 bases between them. This CDR3 has 12 amino acids. CDR1 and CDR2 (germline): MDHEN, SYDVKM. CDR3 loop: CASVDTNYGYTF. For the CDR3, the DNA is TGTGCCAGCGTGGACACTAACTATGGCTACACCTTC.

The chain carries TRBV6-5 and TRBJ1-2, with a possible D match to TRBD1 (5 bases). The CDR3 length is 12 residues. V dropped 8 bases and J dropped 8 bases, with 15 bases sitting between them. Germline CDR1 and CDR2: MNHEY and SVGAGI. The CDR3 DNA follows: TGTGCCAGCGGTTTGCAGGGAGGAGGCTACACCTTC. Amino acid sequence: CASGLQGGGYTF.

V is TRBV5-1 and J is TRBJ1-3, with no clear D. From germline, CDR1 is SGHRS and CDR2 YFSETQ. This CDR3 is built from 15 residues. Deletions cut 1 base from V and 0 bases from J, with 8 bases between. Here the CDR3 reads CASSLISSSGNTIYF. Written as DNA, the CDR3 is TGCGCCAGCAGCTTGATCTCCTCCTCTGGAAACACCATATATTTT. The entire variable domain, with the rest obtained from reference TRBV5-1 and TRBJ1-3, is as follows: KAGVTQTPRYLIKTRGQQVTLSCSPISGHRSVSWYQQTPGQGLQFLFEYFSETQRNKGNFPGRFSGRQFSNSRSEMNVSTLELGDSALYLCASSLISSSGNTIYFGEGSWLTVV.

This chain links TRBV7-8 with TRBJ2-1; TRBD2 is a possible D gene (6 bases). CDR3 size: 16 residues. Trimming left V 5 bases short and J 8 bases short, with 22 bases between. CDR1 is SGHVS, CDR2 FQNEAQ, per germline. The CDR3 DNA is TGTGCCAGCAGCCAAATGGCGGGCGGGAATCACGATGAGCAGTTCTTC. Translation gives CASSQMAGGNHDEQFF.

This chain uses TRBV7-2 with TRBJ2-1; D might be TRBD1 (5 bases). The CDR3 extends over 18 amino acids. V was clipped by 4 bases and J by 2 bases, with 21 bases between them. Germline values: CDR1 SGHTA, CDR2 FQGNSA. The DNA of the CDR3 is TGTGCCAGCAGCTCCCGAGTTGGTCGAGCGACAGCCTACAATGAGCAGTTCTTC. Its protein product is CASSSRVGRATAYNEQFF.

The chain recombines TRBV10-3 with TRBJ2-3; the match to TRBD2 covers 10 bases. Germline CDR1 reads ENHRY; CDR2 reads SYGVKD. Losses at the gene ends were 8 bases for V and 2 bases for J; bases not matched to a gene: 10. The CDR3 loop spans 16 amino acids. The CDR3, as DNA: TGTGCCATCTCTAAGGCTCTAGCGGGAGACACAGATACGCAGTATTTT. This sequence encodes CAISKALAGDTDTQYF.